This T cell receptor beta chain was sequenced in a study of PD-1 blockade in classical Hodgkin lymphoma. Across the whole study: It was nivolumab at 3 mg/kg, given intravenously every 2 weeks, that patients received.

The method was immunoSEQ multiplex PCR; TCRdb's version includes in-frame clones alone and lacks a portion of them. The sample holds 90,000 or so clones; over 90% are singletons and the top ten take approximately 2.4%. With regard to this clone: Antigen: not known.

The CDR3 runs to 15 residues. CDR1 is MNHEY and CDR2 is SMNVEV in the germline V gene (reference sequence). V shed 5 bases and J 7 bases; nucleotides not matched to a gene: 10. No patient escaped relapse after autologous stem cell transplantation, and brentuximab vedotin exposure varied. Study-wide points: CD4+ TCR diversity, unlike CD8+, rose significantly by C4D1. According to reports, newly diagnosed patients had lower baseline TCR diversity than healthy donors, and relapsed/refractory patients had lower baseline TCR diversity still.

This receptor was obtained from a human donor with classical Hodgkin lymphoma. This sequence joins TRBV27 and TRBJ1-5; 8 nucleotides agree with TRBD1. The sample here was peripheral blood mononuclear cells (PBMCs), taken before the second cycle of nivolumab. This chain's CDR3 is CASSPLIRGRQPQHF. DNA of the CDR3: TGTGCCAGCAGTCCCCTCATCAGGGGGCGACAGCCCCAGCATTTT.